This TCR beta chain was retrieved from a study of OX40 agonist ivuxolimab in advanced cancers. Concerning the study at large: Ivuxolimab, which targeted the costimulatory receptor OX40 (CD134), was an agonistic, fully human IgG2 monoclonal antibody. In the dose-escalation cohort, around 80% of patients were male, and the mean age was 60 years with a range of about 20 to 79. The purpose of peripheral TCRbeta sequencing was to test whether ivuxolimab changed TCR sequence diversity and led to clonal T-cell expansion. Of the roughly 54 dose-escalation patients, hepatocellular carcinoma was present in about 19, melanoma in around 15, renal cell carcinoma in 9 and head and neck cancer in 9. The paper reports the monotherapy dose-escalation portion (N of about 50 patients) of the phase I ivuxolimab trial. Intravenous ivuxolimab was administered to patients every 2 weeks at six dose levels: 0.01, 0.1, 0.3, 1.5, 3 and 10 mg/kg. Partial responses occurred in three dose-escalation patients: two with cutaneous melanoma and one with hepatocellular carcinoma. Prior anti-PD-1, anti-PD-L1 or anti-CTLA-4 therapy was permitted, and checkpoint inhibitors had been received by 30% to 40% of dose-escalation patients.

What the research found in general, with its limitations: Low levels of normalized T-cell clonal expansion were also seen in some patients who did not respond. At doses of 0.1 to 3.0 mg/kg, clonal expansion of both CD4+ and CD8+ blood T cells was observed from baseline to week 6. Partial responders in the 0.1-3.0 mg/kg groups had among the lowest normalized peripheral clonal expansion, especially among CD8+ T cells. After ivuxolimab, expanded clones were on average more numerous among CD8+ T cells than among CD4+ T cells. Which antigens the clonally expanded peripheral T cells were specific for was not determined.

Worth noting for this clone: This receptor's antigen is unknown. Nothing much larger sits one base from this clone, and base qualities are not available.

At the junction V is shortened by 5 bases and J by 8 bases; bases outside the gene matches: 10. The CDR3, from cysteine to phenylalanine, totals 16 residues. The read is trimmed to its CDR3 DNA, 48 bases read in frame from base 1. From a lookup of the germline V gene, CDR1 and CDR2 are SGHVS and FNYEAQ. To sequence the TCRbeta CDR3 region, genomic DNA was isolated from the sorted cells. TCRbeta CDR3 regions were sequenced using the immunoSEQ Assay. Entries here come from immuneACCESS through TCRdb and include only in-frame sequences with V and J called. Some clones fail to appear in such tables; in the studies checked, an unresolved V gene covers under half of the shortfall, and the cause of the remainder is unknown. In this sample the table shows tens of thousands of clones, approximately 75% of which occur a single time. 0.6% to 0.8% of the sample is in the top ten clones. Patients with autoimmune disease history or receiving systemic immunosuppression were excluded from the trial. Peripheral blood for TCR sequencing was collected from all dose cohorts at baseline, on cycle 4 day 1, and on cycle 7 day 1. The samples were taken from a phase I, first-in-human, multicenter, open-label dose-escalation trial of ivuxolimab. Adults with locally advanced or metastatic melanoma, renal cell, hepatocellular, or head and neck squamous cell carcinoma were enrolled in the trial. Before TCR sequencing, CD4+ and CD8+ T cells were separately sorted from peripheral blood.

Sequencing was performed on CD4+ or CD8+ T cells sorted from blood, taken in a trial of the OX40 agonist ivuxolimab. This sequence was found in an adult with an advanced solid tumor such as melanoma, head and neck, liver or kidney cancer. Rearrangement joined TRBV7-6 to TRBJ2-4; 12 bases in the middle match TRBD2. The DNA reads TGTGCCAGCAGCGCCCTAGCGGGGGGGCCGTTTGACATTCAGTACTTC. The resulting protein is CASSALAGGPFDIQYF.